The 18 T cell receptor beta chains listed next were all sequenced from one sample in a study of response to subunit inactivated influenza vaccine. TCRdb re-called the RT-PCR reads with MiXCR, one entry per CDR3 protein. Among about 190,000 distinct CDR3 sequences, 13% to 15% were seen once, and the ten largest hold about 26%. This material consisted of CD8+ T cells sorted from PBMCs, taken more than 4 days after vaccination. All receptors derive from a man aged 50 to 59 who received an inactivated influenza vaccine.

This clonotype has only a few counts. V usage is TRBV9 and J usage is TRBJ2-2; 8 nucleotides match TRBD1. The junction had 10 bases not matched to a gene; V was cut back by 3 bases and J by 3 bases. Germline CDR1 SGDLS, CDR2 YYNGEE. The CDR3 covers 17 residues. The CDR3 sequence is CASSAPRTGIDTGELFF. The CDR3 nucleotides are TGTGCCAGCAGCGCTCCCCGGACAGGGATTGACACCGGGGAGCTGTTTTTT.

The chain has TRBV28 and TRBJ2-1; weak D call: TRBD2 (5 bases). This CDR3 region has 14 residues. V gave up 7 bases and J gave up 4 bases, with 14 bases separating them. In germline, CDR1 is MDHEN, CDR2 SYDVKM. The CDR3 here is CASKRASGYNEQFF. The CDR3 bases are TGTGCCAGCAAGAGGGCCAGCGGTTACAATGAGCAGTTCTTC.

Only a few counts were recorded for this clonotype. This sequence joins TRBV27 and TRBJ2-1; D is possibly TRBD2 (6 bases). V lost 5 bases, J lost 3 bases, and 11 bases lay in between. The CDR3 consists of 14 residues. From germline, CDR1 is MNHEY and CDR2 SMNVEV (reference sequence). In DNA form, the CDR3 reads TGTGCCAGCAGTCTTAGCGGTTACTACAATGAGCAGTTCTTC. Translating it yields CASSLSGYYNEQFF.

This clonotype came up a few times. J is TRBJ2-7 and V is TRBV9; D might be TRBD1 (6 bases). The germline CDR1 and CDR2 sequences are SGDLS and YYNGEE. V was trimmed by 0 bases and J by 2 bases, leaving 12 bases between them. CDR3 length: 15 amino acids. CDR3 DNA: TGTGCCAGCAGCGTAGCCGGGACATTTACCTACGAGCAGTACTTC. Protein product: CASSVAGTFTYEQYF.

The chain carries TRBV10-3 and TRBJ2-1; 8 nucleotides align to TRBD2. The CDR3 runs 15 residues. The V gene's germline CDR1 is ENHRY and CDR2 SYGVKD. V trimming: 6 bases; J trimming: 6 bases; junction bases outside the gene matches: 10. The DNA of the CDR3 is TGTGCCATCAGAAAAGGACTAGCTTCTCCCAATGAGCAGTTCTTC. Translated: CAIRKGLASPNEQFF.

The CDR3 DNA is TGTGCCAGCAGTTTACTCGACAGCCCTCATATTGGCTACACCTTC. Protein sequence: CASSLLDSPHIGYTF. V usage is TRBV12-3 or TRBV12-4 and J usage is TRBJ1-2; D may be TRBD1 (5 bases). Trimming shortened V by 2 bases and J by 7 bases, and 17 bases separated the two germline ends. The CDR3 runs 15 residues.

The table lists this clonotype with a few counts. The chain joins TRBV7-3 to TRBJ2-1; TRBD2 agrees at 10 bases. CDR3 length equals 15 residues. The ends lost 2 bases at V and 9 bases at J; junction bases unmatched: 7. CDR1 and CDR2 from the germline V gene are SGHTA and FQGTGA. CDR3 coding DNA: TGTGCCAGCAGCTTACTAGCGGGAGAAGTTTTTGAGCAGTTCTTC. Protein product: CASSLLAGEVFEQFF. The entire variable domain, with the rest obtained from reference TRBV7-3 and TRBJ2-1, is as follows: GAGVSQTPSNKVTEKGKYVELRCDPISGHTALYWYRQSLGQGPEFLIYFQGTGAADDSGLPNDRFFAVRPEGSVSTLKIQRTERGDSAVYLCASSLLAGEVFEQFFGPGTRLTVL.

This clonotype was counted at least ten times. The J gene is TRBJ2-7, the V gene TRBV5-6; TRBD1 or TRBD2 may be the D gene (5 bases each). The CDR3 loop spans 11 amino acids. The germline V gene encodes CDR1 SGHDT and CDR2 YYEEEE. V dropped 5 bases and J dropped 6 bases, with 9 bases sitting between them. The CDR3 nucleotides read TGTGCCAGCAGTGCTGGGGGCGAGCAGTACTTC. As protein: CASSAGGEQYF.

The J gene is TRBJ1-2, the V gene TRBV5-6; no definite D call. V lost 3 bases and J lost 3, with 18 bases in between. There are 16 residues in the CDR3. Germline V CDR1 and CDR2: SGHDT, YYEEEE. The CDR3 sequence: CASSSQSQAAYYGYTF. CDR3 sequence (DNA): TGTGCCAGCAGCTCGCAATCTCAGGCGGCCTACTATGGCTACACCTTC.

J is TRBJ1-1 and V is TRBV6-2 or TRBV6-3; D is ambiguous. The CDR3 runs to 10 residues. Trimming pared 2 bases from V and 10 bases from J, leaving 5 bases between. Per the germline V gene, CDR1 is MNHEY and CDR2 is SVGEGT. CDR3 sequence (DNA): TGTGCCAGCAGTTACCCGGGAGCTTTCTTT. This codes for CASSYPGAFF.

Remarks on this clonotype: Since no conserved phenylalanine or tryptophan closes the CDR3, a read error is the likely cause. V and J are TRBV7-3 and TRBJ2-2; TRBD1 agrees at 12 bases. Germline loops: CDR1 SGHTA, CDR2 FQGTGA. V was pared by 5 bases and J by 5 bases, with 6 bases of the junction left unmatched. The CDR3 is 16 amino acids. The CDR3 is CASSAGTGGLTGELFY. CDR3 DNA: TGTGCCAGCAGCGCCGGGACAGGGGGCCTAACCGGGGAGCTGTTTTAT.

This sequence joins TRBV9 and TRBJ2-1, with 7 bases aligning to TRBD1. The V segment lost 4 bases and the J segment 2 bases; nucleotides outside the gene matches: 3. CDR3 length equals 14 residues. Germline CDR1 SGDLS, CDR2 YYNGEE. CDR3 region: CASSPGQAYNEQFF. Here the CDR3 DNA reads TGTGCCAGCAGCCCCGGACAGGCCTACAATGAGCAGTTCTTC.

V is TRBV2 and J is TRBJ2-1, with unresolved D. Trimming took 5 bases from V and 10 from J, leaving 15 bases between them. Germline V gene data show CDR1 as SNHLY and CDR2 as FYNNEI. The CDR3 runs 13 residues. This CDR3 reads CASSYDPGTEQFF. The DNA for the CDR3 is TGTGCCAGCAGTTATGACCCAGGCACGGAGCAGTTCTTC.

This clonotype was found a few times. This sequence joins TRBV5-1 and TRBJ2-7; TRBD1 aligns across 7 bases. The V and J ends lost 4 bases and 5 bases, in that order; junction bases with no gene match: 12. Germline CDR1 SGHRS, CDR2 YFSETQ. CDR3 length: 15 residues. The CDR3 region is CASSERQGSWDEQYF. CDR3 sequence (DNA): TGCGCCAGCAGCGAAAGACAGGGTTCTTGGGACGAGCAGTACTTC. The full variable domain, in which reference TRBV5-1 and TRBJ2-7 provide the parts outside the CDR3, is KAGVTQTPRYLIKTRGQQVTLSCSPISGHRSVSWYQQTPGQGLQFLFEYFSETQRNKGNFPGRFSGRQFSNSRSEMNVSTLELGDSALYLCASSERQGSWDEQYFGPGTRLTVT.

The DNA for the CDR3 is TGCAGTGCTCATGTGGGCAATGAGCAGTTCTTC. Amino acid sequence: CSAHVGNEQFF. The rearrangement joins TRBV20-1 to TRBJ2-1; D is unclear. This CDR3 is 11 amino acids long. The germline gives CDR1 DFQATT, CDR2 SNEGSKA (reference sequence). V was pared by 5 bases and J by 6 bases, with 8 bases between.

V gene TRBV7-8 combines with J gene TRBJ2-7; weak D call: TRBD1 (6 bases). V was clipped by 9 bases and J by 1 base, with 16 bases between them. The CDR3 sequence is 14 residues long. The germline V gene encodes CDR1 SGHVS and CDR2 FQNEAQ. CDR3 DNA: TGTGCCAGTAGGGAAGGCAGGGGATCCTACGAGCAGTACTTC. Residues: CASREGRGSYEQYF.

The chain has TRBV4-1 and TRBJ2-2; D perhaps matches TRBD2 (7 bases). Germline CDR1 MGHRA, CDR2 YSYEKL. V was trimmed by 0 bases and J by 4 bases, leaving 15 bases between them. The CDR3 length is 17 residues. As DNA, the CDR3 is TGCGCCAGCAGCCAAGAAAATGGCGGGGGCGTCACCGGGGAGCTGTTTTTT. This encodes CASSQENGGGVTGELFF.

This clonotype was seen only a few times. The chain uses TRBV29-1 and TRBJ2-1; D gene uncertain. This CDR3 contains 12 residues. With 5 bases removed from V and 5 bases from J, the gap between germline ends came to 10 bases. The V gene's germline CDR1 is SQVTM and CDR2 ANQGSEA. The DNA for the CDR3 is TGCAGCGTTCGGTTTTCTGACAATGAGCAGTTCTTC. Protein sequence: CSVRFSDNEQFF.